The present TCR beta chain was sequenced within a study of cytomegalovirus exposure and HLA in healthy donors. Whole-study context: The roughly 120 million unique TCR beta sequences, from roughly 170 million T cells, were found by an earlier analysis. Early released data had about 85 million unique TCRs, all coming from HLA-typed donors.

The study ran its PCR with 60 Vbeta and 13 Jbeta primers. Libraries were prepared by immunoSEQ multiplex PCR; TCRdb keeps only in-frame clonotypes and omits some of them. The data hold about 120,000 clones, with about 76% observed a single time. Trimming took 4 bases from V and 14 from J; bases not matched to a gene: 20. CDR3 size: 16 residues. Germline V gives CDR1 MNHNY, CDR2 SVGAGI (reference sequence). The chain recombines TRBV6-6 with TRBJ2-5, with 9 bases matching TRBD1. Sequencing input: PBMCs. This receptor was obtained from a woman aged 40-49 years in good health and CMV-seropositive. The CDR3 spells CASSSLLPPDRGSTYF. The DNA for the CDR3 is TGTGCCAGCAGTTCACTCCTACCACCGGACAGGGGAAGCACTTACTTC.